The 16 T cell receptor beta chains in this list originate from one sample, sequenced in a study of cytomegalovirus exposure and HLA in healthy donors. PCR employed 60 Vbeta and 13 Jbeta primers. Clones were sequenced by immunoSEQ multiplex PCR, and TCRdb holds only the in-frame ones, with some missing. The table lists 150,000 to 200,000 clones, approximately 85% of them singletons. The material sequenced was PBMCs. Receptors were obtained from a man aged 45-65 years in good health and CMV-seropositive.

The chain links TRBV13 to TRBJ2-5; the match to TRBD2 covers 9 bases. In germline, CDR1 is PRHDT, CDR2 FYEKMQ (reference sequence). The CDR3 is 17 amino acids. V lost 2 bases, J lost 5 bases, and 12 bases stayed unmatched. Here the CDR3 DNA reads TGTGCCAGCAGCTTAAAGCTCGGGCTAGCGGGGCTGGAGACCCAGTACTTC. As protein: CASSLKLGLAGLETQYF.

This chain links TRBV19 with TRBJ1-1; D may be TRBD1 (6 bases). Germline lookup yields CDR1 LNHDA and CDR2 SQIVND (reference sequence). Trimming shortened V by 5 bases and J by 4 bases, and 11 bases separated the two germline ends. The CDR3 spans 13 residues. The CDR3 reads CASSEQGSTEAFF. The CDR3, as DNA: TGTGCCAGTAGTGAACAGGGAAGCACTGAAGCTTTCTTT.

This sequence joins TRBV4-3 and TRBJ1-2, with D perhaps matching TRBD1 (5 bases). CDR3 length: 15 residues. Trimming shortened V by 4 bases and J by 4 bases, and 16 bases separated the two germline ends. Per the germline V gene, CDR1 is LGHNA and CDR2 is YSLEER. CDR3 protein: CASSPGPGGGYGYTF. CDR3 nucleotide sequence: TGCGCCAGCAGCCCTGGCCCTGGGGGGGGCTATGGCTACACCTTC.

V is TRBV27 and J is TRBJ2-1; 8 nucleotides align to TRBD1. The germline V gene has CDR1 MNHEY and CDR2 SMNVEV (reference sequence). The length of the CDR3 is 14 residues. J gave up 6 bases and V 2 bases, and 3 bases lay outside the gene matches. The CDR3 is CASSLTRGRNEQFF. CDR3 in DNA: TGTGCCAGCAGTTTAACCAGGGGGCGCAATGAGCAGTTCTTC.

This clone was counted a single time. V gene TRBV18 combines with J gene TRBJ2-7; 7 nucleotides align to TRBD1. CDR1 and CDR2 (germline): KGHSH, LQKENI. This CDR3 comprises 15 residues. Unmatched junction bases numbered 9, after V lost 4 bases and J lost 3 bases. CDR3 in amino acids: CASSRTGQNLYEQYF. CDR3 sequence (DNA): TGTGCCAGCTCACGGACGGGACAGAATCTCTACGAGCAGTACTTC.

This clone has only a few counts. The chain is built from TRBV5-1 and TRBJ1-4; 10 nucleotides agree with TRBD1. The CDR3 length is 16 residues. Germline V gene data show CDR1 as SGHRS and CDR2 as YFSETQ. V lost 4 bases to trimming and J lost 8 bases; unmatched junction nucleotides: 11. The CDR3 loop is CASSQDRTGGQEKLFF. The CDR3 bases are TGCGCCAGCAGCCAAGACCGGACAGGGGGGCAAGAAAAACTGTTTTTT.

Here the CDR3 reads CASSSTYGGSSYEQYF. The CDR3 region has the DNA TGCGCCAGCAGCTCGACTTACGGTGGGAGCTCCTACGAGCAGTACTTC. The gene calls are TRBV5-1 and TRBJ2-5; D possibly corresponds to TRBD2 (5 bases). The J call may be mistaken, given a closer DNA end match to TRBJ2-7. Germline CDR1 reads SGHRS; CDR2 reads YFSETQ. The CDR3 loop spans 16 amino acids.

The CDR3: CASSPRRGWDTEAFF. The CDR3 DNA reads as TGTGCCAGCAGCCCAAGAAGGGGGTGGGACACTGAAGCTTTCTTT. V usage is TRBV7-2 and J usage is TRBJ1-1, with D perhaps TRBD1 (6 bases). The CDR3 totals 15 residues. The ends were cut back, 5 bases at V and 3 bases at J, with 16 bases in the middle. In germline, CDR1 is SGHTA, CDR2 FQGNSA.

The table lists this clone with a count of one. The V and J genes are TRBV15 and TRBJ2-7; the match to TRBD2 covers 8 bases. Germline lookup yields CDR1 LNHNV and CDR2 YYDKDF (reference sequence). Trimming took 0 bases from V and 2 from J; bases not matched to a gene: 9. The CDR3 is 17 amino acids. The CDR3, as DNA: TGTGCCACCAGCAGAGAAGTCAGCGGGGGACATCCCTACGAGCAGTACTTC. This translates into CATSREVSGGHPYEQYF. The full variable domain, completed using reference TRBV15 and TRBJ2-7, is DAMVIQNPRYQVTQFGKPVTLSCSQTLNHNVMYWYQQKSSQAPKLLFHYYDKDFNNEADTPDNFQSRRPNTSFCFLDIRSPGLGDTAMYLCATSREVSGGHPYEQYFGPGTRLTVT.

V is TRBV28 and J is TRBJ1-1; D ambiguous. Per germline, CDR1 MDHEN and CDR2 SYDVKM. The CDR3 has 13 residues. V was trimmed by 3 bases and J by 11 bases, leaving 16 bases between them. CDR3 in amino acids: CASSLGRRHGAFF. CDR3 nucleotide sequence: TGTGCCAGCAGTTTGGGGAGGAGGCATGGGGCTTTCTTT.

This clone was counted only a few times. This sequence joins TRBV4-3 and TRBJ2-7; D remains unclear. Per germline, CDR1 LGHNA and CDR2 YSLEER. Trimming pared 0 bases from V and 3 bases from J, leaving 9 bases between. The CDR3 runs 14 residues. The CDR3 coding sequence is TGCGCCAGCAGCCAAGAAAGAGGAGACTACGAGCAGTACTTC. Translating gives CASSQERGDYEQYF.

The chain recombines TRBV18 with TRBJ2-5, with D maybe TRBD2 (6 bases). Germline V CDR1 and CDR2: KGHSH, LQKENI. The CDR3 spans 13 residues. With 6 bases removed from V and 5 bases from J, the gap between germline ends came to 13 bases. CDR3 DNA: TGTGCCAGCTCGACGGAGGGAGGCGAGACCCAGTACTTC. Protein sequence: CASSTEGGETQYF.

This clone was found once. This sequence joins TRBV19 and TRBJ1-5; weak D call: TRBD1 (6 bases). Germline lookup yields CDR1 LNHDA and CDR2 SQIVND (reference sequence). Trimming cost V 5 bases and J 1 base, with 15 bases left between them. This CDR3 is built from 16 residues. CDR3 in DNA: TGTGCCAGTAGTGCCCCAGGGGTCCCCAGCAATCAGCCCCAGCATTTT. Protein sequence: CASSAPGVPSNQPQHF.

A remark on this clone: The germline gene is not matched at one end of the junction; a read error may be the cause. The gene calls are TRBV29-1 and TRBJ2-1, with D uncertain. Germline V gene sequence: CDR1 SQVTM, CDR2 ANQGSEA. This CDR3 comprises 13 residues. The CDR3: CSVLVSSYNERFF. As DNA, the CDR3 is TGCAGCGTGCTTGTCAGCTCCTACAATGAGCGGTTCTTC.

The chain has TRBV28 and TRBJ2-2; D remains unclear. This CDR3 comprises 14 residues. Trimming left V 5 bases short and J 7 bases short, with 14 bases between. Per the germline V gene, CDR1 is MDHEN and CDR2 is SYDVKM. The CDR3 reads CASSLPSEIGELFF. The CDR3 bases are TGTGCCAGCAGTCTTCCATCGGAGATCGGGGAGCTGTTTTTT.

A single count supports this clone. The chain is built from TRBV7-9 and TRBJ1-2; D unclear. Between the trimmed V and J ends, which lost 5 bases and 1 base, there was a span of 8 bases. Germline CDR1 is SEHNR and CDR2 is FQNEAQ (reference sequence). The CDR3 covers 13 residues. The CDR3 region has the DNA TGTGCCAGCAGCCTGACAATTAACTATGGCTACACCTTC. This translates into CASSLTINYGYTF.